This record looks at one T cell receptor (beta chain) sequence and its context. Antigen: not known. At one of its ends the junction is not consistent with the germline gene, which may arise from a read error. PCR primers comprised 60 Vbeta and 13 Jbeta primers. Assay used: immunoSEQ multiplex PCR; TCRdb lists only in-frame clones, some missing. The sample contains 110,000 to 150,000 clones, 75% of which appear only once. These data belong to a study of cytomegalovirus exposure and HLA in healthy donors. Study results and caveats: Several of the most significant clusters were apparently associated with common viral pathogens in a later analysis.

The source is a man between 25 and 39 years old in good health and CMV-seronegative. The material sequenced was PBMCs.

CDR3 sequence reads: CASSPSGWGPGANGLTF. CDR3 bases: TGCGCCAGCAGCCCATCTGGCTGGGGTCCTGGGGCCAACGGCCTGACTTTC. The rearrangement uses TRBV4-1 and TRBJ2-6, with D perhaps matching TRBD1 (5 bases). CDR1 MGHRA and CDR2 YSYEKL come from the germline V gene. CDR3 size: 17 residues.